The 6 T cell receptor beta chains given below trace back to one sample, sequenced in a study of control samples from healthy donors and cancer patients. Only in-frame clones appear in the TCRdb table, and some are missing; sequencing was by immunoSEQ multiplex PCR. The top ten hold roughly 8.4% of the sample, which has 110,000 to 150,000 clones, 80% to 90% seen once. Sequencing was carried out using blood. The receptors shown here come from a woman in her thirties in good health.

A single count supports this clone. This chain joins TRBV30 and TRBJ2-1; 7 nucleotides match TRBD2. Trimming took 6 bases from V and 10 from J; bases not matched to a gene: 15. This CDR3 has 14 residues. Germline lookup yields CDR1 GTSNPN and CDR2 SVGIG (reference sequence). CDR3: CACSGAWGGDEQFF. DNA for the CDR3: TGTGCCTGCAGCGGGGCGTGGGGCGGGGACGAGCAGTTCTTC.

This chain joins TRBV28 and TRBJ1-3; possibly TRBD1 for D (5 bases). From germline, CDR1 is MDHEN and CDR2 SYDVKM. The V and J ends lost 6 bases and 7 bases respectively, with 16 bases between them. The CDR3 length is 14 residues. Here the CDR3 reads CASRPTGLWNTIYF. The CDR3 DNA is TGTGCCAGCAGACCCACGGGACTGTGGAACACCATATATTTT.

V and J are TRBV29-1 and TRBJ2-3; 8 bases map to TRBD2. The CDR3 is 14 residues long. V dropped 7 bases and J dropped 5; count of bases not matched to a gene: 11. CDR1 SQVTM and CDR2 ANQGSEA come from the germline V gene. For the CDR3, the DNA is TGCAGCGAAAGGAGCGGGAGTTACGGAGATACGCAGTATTTT. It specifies CSERSGSYGDTQYF.

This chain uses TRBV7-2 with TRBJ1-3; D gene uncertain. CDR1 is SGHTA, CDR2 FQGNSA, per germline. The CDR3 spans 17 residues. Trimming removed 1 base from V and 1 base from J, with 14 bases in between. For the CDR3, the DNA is TGTGCCAGCAGCTTAGTAGCTTTTCAAGGATCTGGAAACACCATATATTTT. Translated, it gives CASSLVAFQGSGNTIYF.

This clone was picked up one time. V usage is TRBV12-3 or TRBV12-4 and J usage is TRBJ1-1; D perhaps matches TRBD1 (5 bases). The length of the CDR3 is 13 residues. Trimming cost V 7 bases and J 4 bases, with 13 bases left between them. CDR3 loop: CASTKTVGTEAFF. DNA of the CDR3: TGTGCCAGCACGAAGACAGTTGGCACTGAAGCTTTCTTT.

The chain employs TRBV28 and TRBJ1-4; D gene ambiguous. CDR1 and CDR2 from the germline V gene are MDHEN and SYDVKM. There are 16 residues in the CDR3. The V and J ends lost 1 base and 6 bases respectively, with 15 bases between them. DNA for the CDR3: TGTGCCAGCAGTTTATACCCACCGGCCCTGTATGAAAAACTGTTTTTT. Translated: CASSLYPPALYEKLFF. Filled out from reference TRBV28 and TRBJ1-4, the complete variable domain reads DVKVTQSSRYLVKRTGEKVFLECVQDMDHENMFWYRQDPGLGLRLIYFSYDVKMKEKGDIPEGYSVSREKKERFSLILESASTNQTSMYLCASSLYPPALYEKLFFGSGTQLSVL.